The 4 T cell receptor beta chains listed next were all sequenced from one sample in a study of shared clonotypes between healthy human individuals. Generated by immunoSEQ multiplex PCR, the TCRdb table keeps only in-frame clones and is missing some. The sample contains fewer than 550,000 clones, about 75% of which appear only once. The sequencing input was PBMCs. The receptors come from a woman in her forties in good health. Some clones in this sample may be carry-over from other donors' samples.

The rearrangement links TRBV7-9 to TRBJ2-6, with no clear D. The V gene lost 5 bases and the J gene lost 5 bases, with 22 bases spanning the gap. The CDR3 covers 18 residues. Germline CDR1 and CDR2: SEHNR and FQNEAQ (reference sequence). CDR3 nucleotide sequence: TGTGCCAGCAGCCAGGTTGTATCCATGACAAGTCGGGCCAACGTCCTGACTTTC. Amino acid sequence: CASSQVVSMTSRANVLTF.

The CDR3 sequence: CASSVGLSSGNTIYF. The CDR3, as DNA: TGTGCCAGCAGCGTAGGGCTGAGCTCTGGAAACACCATATATTTT. The chain recombines TRBV9 with TRBJ1-3; D not certain. This CDR3 is built from 15 residues. The germline V gene has CDR1 SGDLS and CDR2 YYNGEE. The germline V and J ends were trimmed by 0 bases and 0 bases, with 7 bases remaining between them.

The chain combines TRBV5-6 with TRBJ2-1, with TRBD1 matching over 8 bases. Germline assignment: CDR1 SGHDT and CDR2 YYEEEE. The CDR3 sequence is 15 residues long. V lost 2 bases, J lost 6 bases, and 7 bases stayed unmatched. In DNA, the CDR3 is TGTGCCAGCAGCTTTCTGGACAGGGACTCCAATGAGCAGTTCTTC. Translation gives CASSFLDRDSNEQFF. The full variable domain, rest sourced from reference TRBV5-6 and TRBJ2-1, is DAGVTQSPTHLIKTRGQQVTLRCSPKSGHDTVSWYQQALGQGPQFIFQYYEEEERQRGNFPDRFSGHQFPNYSSELNVNALLLGDSALYLCASSFLDRDSNEQFFGPGTRLTVL.

V and J are TRBV5-1 and TRBJ2-7; the D gene is possibly TRBD2 (7 bases). V dropped 4 bases and J dropped 6 bases, with 26 bases sitting between them. CDR3 length: 17 amino acids. Germline CDR1 SGHRS, CDR2 YFSETQ. The CDR3 loop is CASSHGLVGGGGSEQYF. CDR3 bases: TGCGCCAGCAGCCACGGACTAGTAGGGGGAGGTGGCTCCGAGCAGTACTTC.